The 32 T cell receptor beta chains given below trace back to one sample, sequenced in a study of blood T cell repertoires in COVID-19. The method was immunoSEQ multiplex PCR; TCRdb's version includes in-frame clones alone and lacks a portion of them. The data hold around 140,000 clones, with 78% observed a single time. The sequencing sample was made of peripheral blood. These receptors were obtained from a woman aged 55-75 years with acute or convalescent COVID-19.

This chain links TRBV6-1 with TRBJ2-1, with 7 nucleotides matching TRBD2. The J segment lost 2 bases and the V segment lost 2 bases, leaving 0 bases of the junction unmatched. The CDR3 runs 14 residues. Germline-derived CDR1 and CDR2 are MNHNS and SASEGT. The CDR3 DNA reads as TGTGCCAGCAGTGAACTAGCGGCCTACAATGAGCAGTTCTTC. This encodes CASSELAAYNEQFF.

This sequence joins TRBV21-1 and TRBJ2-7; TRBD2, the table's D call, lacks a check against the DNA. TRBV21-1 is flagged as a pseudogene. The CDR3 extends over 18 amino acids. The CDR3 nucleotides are TGTGCCAGCACCCTTCGGGGGGGTAGCGGGAGTCCCTCCTACGAGCAGTACTTC. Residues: CASTLRGGSGSPSYEQYF.

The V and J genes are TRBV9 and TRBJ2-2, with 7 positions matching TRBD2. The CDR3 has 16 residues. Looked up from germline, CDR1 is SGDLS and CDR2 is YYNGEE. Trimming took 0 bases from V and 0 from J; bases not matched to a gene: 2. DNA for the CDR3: TGTGCCAGCAGCGTAGCTAGCGGAGCGAACACCGGGGAGCTGTTTTTT. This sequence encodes CASSVASGANTGELFF.

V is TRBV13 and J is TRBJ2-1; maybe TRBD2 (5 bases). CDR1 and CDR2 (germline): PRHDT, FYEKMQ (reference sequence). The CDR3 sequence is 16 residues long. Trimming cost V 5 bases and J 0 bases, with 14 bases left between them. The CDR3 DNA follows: TGTGCCAGCAGCCTCAGAGGGATGGGCTCCTACAATGAGCAGTTCTTC. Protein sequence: CASSLRGMGSYNEQFF.

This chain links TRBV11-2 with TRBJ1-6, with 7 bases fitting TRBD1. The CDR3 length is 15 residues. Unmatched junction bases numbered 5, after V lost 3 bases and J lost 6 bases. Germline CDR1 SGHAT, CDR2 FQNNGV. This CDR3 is CASSFRGRVNSPLHF. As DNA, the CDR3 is TGTGCCAGCAGCTTTAGGGGGCGCGTTAATTCACCCCTCCACTTT. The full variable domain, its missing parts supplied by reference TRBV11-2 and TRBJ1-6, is EAGVAQSPRYKIIEKRQSVAFWCNPISGHATLYWYQQILGQGPKLLIQFQNNGVVDDSQLPKDRFSAERLKGVDSTLKIQPAKLEDSAVYLCASSFRGRVNSPLHFGNGTRLTVT.

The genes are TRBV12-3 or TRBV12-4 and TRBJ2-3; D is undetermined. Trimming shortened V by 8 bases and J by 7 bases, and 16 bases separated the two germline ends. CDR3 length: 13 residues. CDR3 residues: CASLRAPPYTQYF. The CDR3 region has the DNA TGTGCCAGCCTGCGCGCTCCGCCGTATACGCAGTATTTT.

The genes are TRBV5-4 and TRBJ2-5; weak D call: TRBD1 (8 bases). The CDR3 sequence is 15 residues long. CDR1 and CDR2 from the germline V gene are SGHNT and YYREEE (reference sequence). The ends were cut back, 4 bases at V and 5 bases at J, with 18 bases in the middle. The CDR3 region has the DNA TGTGCCAGCAGCATCGTACACAGGGGGGGGGAGACCCAGTACTTC. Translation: CASSIVHRGGETQYF.

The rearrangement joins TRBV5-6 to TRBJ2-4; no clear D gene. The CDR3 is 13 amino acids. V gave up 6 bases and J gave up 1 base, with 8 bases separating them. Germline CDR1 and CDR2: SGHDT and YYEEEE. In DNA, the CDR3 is TGTGCCAGCACCCTATGGGCCAAAAACATTCAGTACTTC. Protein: CASTLWAKNIQYF.

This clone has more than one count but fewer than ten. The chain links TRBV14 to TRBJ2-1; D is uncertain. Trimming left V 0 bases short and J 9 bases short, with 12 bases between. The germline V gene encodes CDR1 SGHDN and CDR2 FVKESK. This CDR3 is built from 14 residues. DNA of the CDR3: TGTGCCAGCAGCCAAGAAAGAGGTCGGAGTGAGCAGTTCTTC. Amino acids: CASSQERGRSEQFF.

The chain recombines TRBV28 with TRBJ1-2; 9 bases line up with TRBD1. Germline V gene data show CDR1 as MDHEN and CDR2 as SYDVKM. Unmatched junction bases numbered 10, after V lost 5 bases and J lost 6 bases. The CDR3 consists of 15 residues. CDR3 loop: CASSPTGGIGNGYTF. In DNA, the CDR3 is TGTGCCAGCAGTCCCACAGGGGGCATAGGAAATGGCTACACCTTC.

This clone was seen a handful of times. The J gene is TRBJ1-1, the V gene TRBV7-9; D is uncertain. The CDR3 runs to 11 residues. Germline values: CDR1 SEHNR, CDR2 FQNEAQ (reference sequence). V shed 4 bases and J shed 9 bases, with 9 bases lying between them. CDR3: CASSSLGKAFF. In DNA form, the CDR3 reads TGTGCCAGCAGCTCCCTAGGTAAAGCTTTCTTT.

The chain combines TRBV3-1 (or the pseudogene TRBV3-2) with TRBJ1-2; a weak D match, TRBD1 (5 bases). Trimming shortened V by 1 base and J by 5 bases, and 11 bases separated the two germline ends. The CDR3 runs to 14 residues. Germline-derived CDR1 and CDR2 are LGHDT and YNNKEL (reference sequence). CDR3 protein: CASSQAPGEYGYTF. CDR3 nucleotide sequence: TGTGCCAGCAGCCAAGCGCCGGGGGAGTATGGCTACACCTTC.

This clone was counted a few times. For the CDR3, the DNA is TGTGCCATCAGCGCCCCGGGACAGGGGCCAAACACCATATATTTT. Translating gives CAISAPGQGPNTIYF. V is TRBV10-3 and J is TRBJ1-3, with 10 nucleotides matching TRBD1. CDR1 and CDR2 from the germline V gene are ENHRY and SYGVKD. The CDR3 sequence is 15 residues long. The trim removed 6 bases at V and 6 bases at J, leaving 8 bases unmatched.

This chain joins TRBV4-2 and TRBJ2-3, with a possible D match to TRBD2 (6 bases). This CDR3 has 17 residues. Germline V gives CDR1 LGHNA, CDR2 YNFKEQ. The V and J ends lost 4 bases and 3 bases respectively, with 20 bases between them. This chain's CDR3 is CASSRPLGGRRTDTQYF. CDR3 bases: TGTGCCAGCAGCCGCCCCCTTGGTGGGAGGAGAACAGATACGCAGTATTTT.

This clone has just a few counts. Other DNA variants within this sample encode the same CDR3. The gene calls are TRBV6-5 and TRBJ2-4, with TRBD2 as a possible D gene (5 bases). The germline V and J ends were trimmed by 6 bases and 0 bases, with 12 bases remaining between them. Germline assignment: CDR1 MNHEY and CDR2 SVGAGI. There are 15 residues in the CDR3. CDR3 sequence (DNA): TGTGCCAGCAGAGGACCCGGGATAGCCAAAAACATTCAGTACTTC. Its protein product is CASRGPGIAKNIQYF.

Here the CDR3 reads CASSIRDSAWKVLTF. In DNA, the CDR3 is TGTGCCAGTAGTATCCGGGACAGCGCCTGGAAAGTCCTGACTTTC. J is TRBJ2-6 and V is TRBV19, with 7 nucleotides matching TRBD1. The CDR3 consists of 15 residues. The V gene end was trimmed by 3 bases and the J gene end by 13 bases; junction bases not matched to a gene: 12. Germline V gene sequence: CDR1 LNHDA, CDR2 SQIVND (reference sequence). Drawing the rest from reference TRBV19 and TRBJ2-6, the complete variable domain is DGGITQSPKYLFRKEGQNVTLSCEQNLNHDAMYWYRQDPGQGLRLIYYSQIVNDFQKGDIAEGYSVSREKKESFPLTVTSAQKNPTAFYLCASSIRDSAWKVLTFGAGSRLTVL.

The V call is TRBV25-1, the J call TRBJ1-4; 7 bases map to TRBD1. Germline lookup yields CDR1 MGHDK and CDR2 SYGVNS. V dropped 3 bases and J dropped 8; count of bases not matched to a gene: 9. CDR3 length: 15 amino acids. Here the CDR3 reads CASSDTRDRWEKLFF. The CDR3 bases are TGTGCCAGCAGTGACACCCGGGACAGATGGGAAAAACTGTTTTTT.

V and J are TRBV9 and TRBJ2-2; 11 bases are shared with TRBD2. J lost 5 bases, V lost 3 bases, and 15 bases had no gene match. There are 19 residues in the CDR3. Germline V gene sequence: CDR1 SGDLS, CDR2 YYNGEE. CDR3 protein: CASSAPLLAGARGTGELFF. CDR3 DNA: TGTGCCAGCAGCGCCCCGCTACTAGCGGGAGCCCGGGGAACCGGGGAGCTGTTTTTT.

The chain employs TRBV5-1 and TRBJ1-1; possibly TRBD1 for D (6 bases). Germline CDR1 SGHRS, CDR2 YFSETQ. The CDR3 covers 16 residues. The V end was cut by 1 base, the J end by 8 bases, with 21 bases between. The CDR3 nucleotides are TGCGCCAGCAGCTTGCCACTCAAACAGGGAGAAGGCGAAGCTTTCTTT. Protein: CASSLPLKQGEGEAFF.

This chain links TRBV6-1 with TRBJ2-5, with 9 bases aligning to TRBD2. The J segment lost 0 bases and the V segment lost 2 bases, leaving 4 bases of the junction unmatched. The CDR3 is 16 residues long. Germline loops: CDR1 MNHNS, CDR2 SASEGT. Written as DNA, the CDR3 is TGTGCCAGCAGTGAAATGGGCGGGAGGGACCAAGAGACCCAGTACTTC. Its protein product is CASSEMGGRDQETQYF.

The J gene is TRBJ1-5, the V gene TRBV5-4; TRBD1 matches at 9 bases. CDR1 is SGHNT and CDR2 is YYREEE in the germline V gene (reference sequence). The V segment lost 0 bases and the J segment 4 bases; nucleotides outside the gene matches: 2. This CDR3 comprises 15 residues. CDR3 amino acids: CASSLGTGVNQPQHF. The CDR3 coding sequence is TGTGCCAGCAGCTTGGGGACAGGGGTTAATCAGCCCCAGCATTTT.

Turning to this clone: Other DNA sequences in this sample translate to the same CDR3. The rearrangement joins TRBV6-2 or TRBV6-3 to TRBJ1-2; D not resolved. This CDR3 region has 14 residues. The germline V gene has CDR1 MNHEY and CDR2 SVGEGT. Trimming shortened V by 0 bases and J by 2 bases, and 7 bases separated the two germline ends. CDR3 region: CASSYSGRNYGYTF. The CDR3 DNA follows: TGTGCCAGCAGTTACTCAGGCAGGAACTATGGCTACACCTTC.

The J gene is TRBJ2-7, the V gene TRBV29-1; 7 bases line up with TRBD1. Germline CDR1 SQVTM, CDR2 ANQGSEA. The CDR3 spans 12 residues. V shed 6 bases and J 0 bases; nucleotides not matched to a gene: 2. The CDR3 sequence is CSVGQDSYEQYF. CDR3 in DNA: TGCAGCGTCGGACAGGACTCCTACGAGCAGTACTTC.

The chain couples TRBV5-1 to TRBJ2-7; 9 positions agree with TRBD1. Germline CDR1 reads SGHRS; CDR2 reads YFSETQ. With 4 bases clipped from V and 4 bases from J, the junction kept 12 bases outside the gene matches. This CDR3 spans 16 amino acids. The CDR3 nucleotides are TGCGCCAGCAGCCCGGCGACAGGGGGGGTTACTTACGAGCAGTACTTC. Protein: CASSPATGGVTYEQYF.

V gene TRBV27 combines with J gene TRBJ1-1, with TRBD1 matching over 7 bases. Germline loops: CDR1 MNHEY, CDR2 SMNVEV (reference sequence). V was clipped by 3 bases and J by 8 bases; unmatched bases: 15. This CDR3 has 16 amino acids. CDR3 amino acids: CASSFDRPYSGQEAFF. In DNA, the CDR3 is TGTGCCAGCAGTTTCGATCGGCCTTATTCGGGACAGGAAGCTTTCTTT.

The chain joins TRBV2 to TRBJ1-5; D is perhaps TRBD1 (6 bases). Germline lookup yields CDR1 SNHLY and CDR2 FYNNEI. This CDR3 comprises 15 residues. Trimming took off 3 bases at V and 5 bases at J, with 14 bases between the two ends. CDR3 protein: CASSEGGLRDQPQHF. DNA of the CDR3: TGTGCCAGCAGTGAGGGGGGGCTTAGGGATCAGCCCCAGCATTTT.

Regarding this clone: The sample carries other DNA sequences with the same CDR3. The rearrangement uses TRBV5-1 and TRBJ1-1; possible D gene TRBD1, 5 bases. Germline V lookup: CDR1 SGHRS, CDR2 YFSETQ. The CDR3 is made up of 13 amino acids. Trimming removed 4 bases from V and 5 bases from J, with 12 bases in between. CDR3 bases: TGCGCCAGCAGCCTCCAGGGTGGTACTGAAGCTTTCTTT. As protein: CASSLQGGTEAFF.

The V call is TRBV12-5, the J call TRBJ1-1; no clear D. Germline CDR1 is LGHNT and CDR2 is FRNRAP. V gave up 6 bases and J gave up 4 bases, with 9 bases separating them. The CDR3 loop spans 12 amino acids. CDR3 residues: CASGLTSTEAFF. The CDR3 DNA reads TGTGCTAGTGGCCTAACGAGCACTGAAGCTTTCTTT.

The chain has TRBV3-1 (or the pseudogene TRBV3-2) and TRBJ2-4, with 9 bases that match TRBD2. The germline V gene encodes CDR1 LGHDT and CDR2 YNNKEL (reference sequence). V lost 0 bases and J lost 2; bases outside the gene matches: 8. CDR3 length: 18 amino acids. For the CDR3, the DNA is TGTGCCAGCAGCCAAGATAGCGGCGGGAGGGCGTCCAAAAACATTCAGTACTTC. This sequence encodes CASSQDSGGRASKNIQYF.

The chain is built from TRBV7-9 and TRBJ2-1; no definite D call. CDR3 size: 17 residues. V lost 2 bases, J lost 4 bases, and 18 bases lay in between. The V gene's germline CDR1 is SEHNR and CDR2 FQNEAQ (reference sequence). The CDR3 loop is CASSLTPWASGYNEQFF. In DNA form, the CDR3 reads TGTGCCAGCAGCTTAACCCCCTGGGCGAGTGGGTACAATGAGCAGTTCTTC.

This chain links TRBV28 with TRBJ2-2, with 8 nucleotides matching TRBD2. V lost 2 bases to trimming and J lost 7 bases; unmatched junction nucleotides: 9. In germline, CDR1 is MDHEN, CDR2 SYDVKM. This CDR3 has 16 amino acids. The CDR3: CASSLLSGTSHGELFF. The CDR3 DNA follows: TGTGCCAGCAGTTTACTATCCGGGACTAGTCACGGGGAGCTGTTTTTT.

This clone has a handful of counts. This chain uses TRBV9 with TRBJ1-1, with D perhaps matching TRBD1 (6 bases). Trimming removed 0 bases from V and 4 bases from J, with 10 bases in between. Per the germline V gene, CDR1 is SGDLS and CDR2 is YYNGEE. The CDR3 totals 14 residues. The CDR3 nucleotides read TGTGCCAGCAGCGTAGAACAGGGCGGCACTGAAGCTTTCTTT. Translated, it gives CASSVEQGGTEAFF.